This T cell receptor beta chain was obtained from a study of yellow fever vaccine responses in identical twins. Study findings and constraints: Reportedly, the T cell response mounted by twins to vaccine seemed partly convergent, partly personalized.

A note on this clonotype: Its target is unknown.

Germline V gene lookup returns CDR1 LNHDA and CDR2 SQIVND (reference sequence). Unmatched junction bases numbered 4, after V lost 2 bases and J lost 5 bases. CDR3 size: 15 residues. TCRdb recomputed calls from the RT-PCR reads with MiXCR, one row per CDR3 protein. The sample gives some 460 distinct CDR3 sequences, approximately 80% of which show up once; about an eighth is in the top ten. The chain combines TRBV19 with TRBJ2-3, with 10 bases identical to TRBD2. Material: T cells from blood (PBMCs), unsorted or a sorted subset (not recorded which), obtained before or after yellow fever vaccination (not recorded which). The sequence derives from a woman aged 18-29 years who received the yellow fever vaccine. The CDR3: CASSILAGGGDTQYF. The DNA for the CDR3 is TGTGCCAGTAGTATATTAGCGGGAGGTGGAGATACGCAGTATTTT.